This entry concerns a single T cell receptor (beta chain). Its antigen is unknown. The sample originates from a study of Ad26.COV2.S vaccination and SARS-CoV-2 variants. About the research overall: Participants got Ad26.COV2.S intramuscularly, once or twice 56 days apart. General study findings and limits: Vaccine recipients posted higher spike-specific TCR breadth than their placebo counterparts.

Regarding treatment: some 20 received Ad26.COV2.S at low or high dose, single or two shots; several received placebo; per-sample allocation not given. The samples date from day 63 after the first vaccine or placebo injection. Vaccination used an Ad26 vector expressing Wuhan-strain SARS-CoV-2 spike. Clones were sequenced by immunoSEQ multiplex PCR, and TCRdb holds only the in-frame ones, with some missing. The data contain roughly 240,000 clones, roughly 88% of them singletons. Germline values: CDR1 LGHDT, CDR2 YNNKEL (reference sequence). CDR3 length: 22 amino acids. Deletions cut 1 base from V and 5 bases from J, with 35 bases between.

The chain recombines TRBV3-1 (or the pseudogene TRBV3-2) with TRBJ2-5; D may correspond to TRBD1 or TRBD2 (9 bases each). The receptor was isolated from a person aged 18-65 years who received the Ad26.COV2.S COVID-19 vaccine or a placebo. This material consisted of peripheral blood, taken in a trial of Ad26.COV2.S vaccine versus placebo. The CDR3 region is CASSQAYRGLSGRIGYSETQYF. DNA of the CDR3: TGTGCCAGCAGCCAAGCCTACAGGGGGCTTAGCGGGAGAATAGGTTACTCGGAGACCCAGTACTTC.